Each of the 15 T cell receptor beta chains below was sequenced from the same sample in a study of blood T cell repertoires in COVID-19. This table comes from immunoSEQ multiplex PCR, and its TCRdb copy is limited to in-frame clones, with some not included. The sample records approximately 76,000 clones, about 89% being singletons. The sample consisted of peripheral blood. The receptors were sampled from a woman aged 55 to 70 with acute or convalescent COVID-19.

This sequence joins TRBV9 and TRBJ2-1, with a possible D match to TRBD2 (6 bases). The CDR3 contains 16 residues. In germline, CDR1 is SGDLS, CDR2 YYNGEE. V shed 4 bases and J shed 3 bases, with 17 bases lying between them. In DNA, the CDR3 is TGTGCCAGCAGCCCCGGGACTTCTTTTTTCTACAATGAGCAGTTCTTC. Protein sequence: CASSPGTSFFYNEQFF.

This chain joins TRBV19 and TRBJ2-3; TRBD1 aligns across 7 bases. From germline, CDR1 is LNHDA and CDR2 SQIVND (reference sequence). With V trimmed by 3 bases and J by 3 bases, 6 bases remained unmatched. The CDR3 has 15 amino acids. The CDR3 DNA reads as TGTGCCAGTAGTATTTTAGGACAGGTAACAGATACGCAGTATTTT. Translated, it gives CASSILGQVTDTQYF.

The rearrangement joins TRBV5-4 to TRBJ2-2, with a possible D match to TRBD1 (5 bases). Between the trimmed V and J ends, which lost 0 bases and 6 bases, there was a span of 15 bases. The germline V gene has CDR1 SGHNT and CDR2 YYREEE (reference sequence). This CDR3 has 16 amino acids. CDR3 nucleotides: TGTGCCAGCAGCTTGGGGGGCAGGGTCGGCGCCGGGGAGCTGTTTTTT. Amino acids: CASSLGGRVGAGELFF.

This sequence joins TRBV20-1 and TRBJ2-5; no reliable D call. The CDR3 is 11 amino acids. Trimming removed 3 bases at V and 2 bases at J, with 4 bases between. Germline loops: CDR1 DFQATT, CDR2 SNEGSKA (reference sequence). CDR3 loop: CSASGQETQYF. The CDR3 region has the DNA TGCAGTGCTAGCGGTCAAGAGACCCAGTACTTC.

In its sample, this clone was seen many times. The rearrangement joins TRBV3-1 (or the pseudogene TRBV3-2) to TRBJ2-7, with unresolved D. The CDR3 is made up of 14 amino acids. V gave up 4 bases and J gave up 5 bases, with 15 bases separating them. Germline V gene lookup returns CDR1 LGHDT and CDR2 YNNKEL (reference sequence). The CDR3 region has the DNA TGTGCCAGCAGCCCTGTATCAGGATGGGACGAGCAGTACTTC. Its protein is CASSPVSGWDEQYF.

The chain combines TRBV28 with TRBJ1-5; D not certain. The CDR3 loop spans 11 amino acids. V lost 11 bases and J 3 bases, leaving 8 bases between the germline ends. Germline lookup yields CDR1 MDHEN and CDR2 SYDVKM. In nucleotides, the CDR3 is TGTGCCCATGGCCCCAATCAGCCCCAGCATTTT. This translates into CAHGPNQPQHF.

The chain uses TRBV9 and TRBJ1-2; D possibly corresponds to TRBD1 (5 bases). Per germline, CDR1 SGDLS and CDR2 YYNGEE. This CDR3 comprises 13 residues. V lost 4 bases and J lost 11, with 18 bases in between. The CDR3 DNA reads as TGTGCCAGCAGCTCCAACGGACACGACTTATACACCTTC. This encodes CASSSNGHDLYTF. The full variable domain, its missing parts supplied by reference TRBV9 and TRBJ1-2, is DSGVTQTPKHLITATGQRVTLRCSPRSGDLSVYWYQQSLDQGLQFLIQYYNGEERAKGNILERFSAQQFPDLHSELNLSSLELGDSALYFCASSSNGHDLYTFGSGTRLTVV.

J is TRBJ2-3 and V is TRBV5-1; TRBD1 matches at 12 bases. The V gene end was trimmed by 4 bases and the J gene end by 1 base; junction bases not matched to a gene: 4. The CDR3 sequence is 16 residues long. CDR1 and CDR2 from the germline V gene are SGHRS and YFSETQ. CDR3 amino acids: CASSRGTGGRTDTQYF. In DNA, the CDR3 is TGCGCCAGCAGCCGTGGGACAGGGGGCCGCACAGATACGCAGTATTTT.

The chain has TRBV7-9 and TRBJ1-5, with unresolved D. Trimming cost V 10 bases and J 1 base, with 11 bases left between them. From germline, CDR1 is SEHNR and CDR2 FQNEAQ (reference sequence). The CDR3 loop spans 13 amino acids. The CDR3 loop reads CATDDISNQPQHF. The CDR3 bases are TGTGCCACCGACGACATCAGCAATCAGCCCCAGCATTTT.

The chain uses TRBV6-5 and TRBJ1-1; TRBD1 matches at 7 bases. From germline, CDR1 is MNHEY and CDR2 SVGAGI. V dropped 6 bases and J dropped 4; count of bases not matched to a gene: 2. The CDR3 sequence is 12 residues long. The CDR3 protein is CASRSGGTEAFF. The CDR3 nucleotides are TGTGCCAGCAGGTCAGGGGGCACTGAAGCTTTCTTT.

The rearrangement joins TRBV11-2 to TRBJ1-4; 7 positions agree with TRBD1. Germline CDR1 reads SGHAT; CDR2 reads FQNNGV. The CDR3 extends over 13 amino acids. The J segment lost 7 bases and the V segment lost 6 bases, leaving 5 bases of the junction unmatched. The CDR3 here is CASSRQGSEKLFF. As DNA, the CDR3 is TGTGCCAGCAGTCGACAGGGAAGTGAAAAACTGTTTTTT.

This chain joins TRBV12-5 and TRBJ1-5, with D unresolved. Per the germline V gene, CDR1 is LGHNT and CDR2 is FRNRAP. Trimming removed 6 bases from V and 3 bases from J, with 12 bases in between. This CDR3 has 14 residues. CDR3 bases: TGTGCTAGTGGGCAGGAGGTGAACAATCAGCCCCAGCATTTT. It translates to CASGQEVNNQPQHF.

DNA for the CDR3: TGTGCCAGCAGCTTGGCCGTGCAGGTGGGTTACGAGCAGTACTTC. Its translation is CASSLAVQVGYEQYF. V is TRBV5-6 and J is TRBJ2-7; D gene uncertain. The CDR3 is 15 amino acids. With 0 bases removed from V and 4 bases from J, the gap between germline ends came to 14 bases. Germline CDR1 SGHDT, CDR2 YYEEEE.

The chain combines TRBV5-1 with TRBJ2-2; 8 nucleotides match TRBD1. Germline CDR1 is SGHRS and CDR2 is YFSETQ. With V trimmed by 5 bases and J by 6 bases, 15 bases remained unmatched. The CDR3 loop spans 17 amino acids. CDR3 coding DNA: TGCGCCAGCAGGCCGACACGACAGGGGAATGGCCCCGGGGAGCTGTTTTTT. This sequence encodes CASRPTRQGNGPGELFF.

CDR3 protein: CSASPGQGHQETQYF. The CDR3 coding sequence is TGCAGTGCTAGTCCCGGACAGGGCCACCAAGAGACCCAGTACTTC. The chain recombines TRBV20-1 with TRBJ2-5; 8 positions match TRBD1. This CDR3 is 15 amino acids long. V shed 3 bases, J shed 0 bases, and the junction held 6 bases outside the gene matches. The germline gives CDR1 DFQATT, CDR2 SNEGSKA (reference sequence).